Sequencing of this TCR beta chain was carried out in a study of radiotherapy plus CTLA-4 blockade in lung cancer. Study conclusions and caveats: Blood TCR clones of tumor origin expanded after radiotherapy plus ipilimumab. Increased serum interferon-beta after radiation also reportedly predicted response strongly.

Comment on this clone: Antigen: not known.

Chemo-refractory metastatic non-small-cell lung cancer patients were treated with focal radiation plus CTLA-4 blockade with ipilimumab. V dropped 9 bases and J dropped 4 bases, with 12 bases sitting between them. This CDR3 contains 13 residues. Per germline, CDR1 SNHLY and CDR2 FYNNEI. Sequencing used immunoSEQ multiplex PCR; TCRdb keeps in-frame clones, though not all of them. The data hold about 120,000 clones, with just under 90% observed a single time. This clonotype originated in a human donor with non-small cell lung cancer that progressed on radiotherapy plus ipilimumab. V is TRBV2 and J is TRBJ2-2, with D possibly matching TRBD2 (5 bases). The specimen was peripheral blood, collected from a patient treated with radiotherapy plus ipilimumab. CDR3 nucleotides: TGTGCCAGTCTACGGGGAACCACCGGGGAGCTGTTTTTT. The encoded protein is CASLRGTTGELFF.